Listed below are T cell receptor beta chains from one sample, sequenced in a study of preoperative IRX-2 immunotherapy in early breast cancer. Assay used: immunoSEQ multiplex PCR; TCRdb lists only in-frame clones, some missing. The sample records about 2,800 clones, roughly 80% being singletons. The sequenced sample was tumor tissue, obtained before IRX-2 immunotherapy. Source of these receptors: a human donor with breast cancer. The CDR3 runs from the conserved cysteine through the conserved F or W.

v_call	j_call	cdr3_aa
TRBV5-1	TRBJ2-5	CASSPLLREETQYF
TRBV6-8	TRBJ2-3	CASSYSRSGLVVGRDTQYF
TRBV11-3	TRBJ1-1	CASSLKRSLGYGTEAFF
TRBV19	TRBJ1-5	CASMRGPGFKNQPQHF
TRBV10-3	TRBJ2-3	CAISESGIPEYF
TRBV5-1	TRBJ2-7	CASSLAEQGYNEQYF
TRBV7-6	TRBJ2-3	CASSYPGQGKTDTQYF
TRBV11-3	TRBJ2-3	CASSLTSAASTDTQYF
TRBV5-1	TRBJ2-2	CASSYDASGTGELFF
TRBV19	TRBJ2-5	CASSIKKGAETQYF
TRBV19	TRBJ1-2	CASSDGMQHGYTF
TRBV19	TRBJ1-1	CASSSPPGRVVTEAFF
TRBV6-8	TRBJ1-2	CAILRDRNYGYTF
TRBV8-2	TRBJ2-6	CASSPTTLAGANVLTF
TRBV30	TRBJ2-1	CAWSVPSGGASYNEQFF
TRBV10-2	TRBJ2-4	CATQDRLAKNIQYF
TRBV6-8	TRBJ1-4	CASSAYWDREDEKLFF
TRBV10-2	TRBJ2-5	CASSVPSETQYF
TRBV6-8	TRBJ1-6	CASRRQLSEQALHF
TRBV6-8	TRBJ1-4	CASSYSKGSKKLFF
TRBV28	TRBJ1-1	CASSTTFLQSNTEAFF
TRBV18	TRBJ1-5	CASSPARVNQPQHF
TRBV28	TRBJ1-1	CASSTSSTGNTEAFF
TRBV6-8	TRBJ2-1	CASRTRTSGGANNEQFF
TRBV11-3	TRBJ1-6	CASSSGLGQPNSPLHF
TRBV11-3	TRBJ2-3	CASSLRQGRGYTDTQYF
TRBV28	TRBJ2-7	CASSPRAKAYEQYF
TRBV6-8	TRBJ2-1	CASSELHGDRGPIDEQFF
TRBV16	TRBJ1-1	CASSQSRGSDTEAFF
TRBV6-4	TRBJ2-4	CASTQAPKNIQYF
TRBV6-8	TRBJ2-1	CASSAGGAYNEQFF